This T cell receptor beta chain was sequenced for a study of T cells in Graves' hyperthyroidism and ophthalmopathy. Whole-study findings and limits: Most clonotypes expanded in the thyroid (above 0.001) were also present in blood.

The CDR3 is 15 amino acids. Germline values: CDR1 SGDLS, CDR2 YYNGEE. Trimming stripped 0 bases from V and 2 bases from J, with 8 bases between. This clonotype was observed at least ten times. As yet, its antigen is unknown. Researchers amplified the TCR beta CDR3 regions from RNA transcripts. Initially, a first-round RT-PCR of the TCR CDR3 employed the HTBI primer set. One entry per CDR3 protein, called by TCRdb with MiXCR from the multiplex PCR reads. The table lists 400,000 to 550,000 distinct CDR3 sequences, under 15% of them singletons. Pregnant or lactating patients were excluded, as were those with uncontrolled infection or other autoimmune disease. Each diagnosis was grounded in clinical symptoms, serum thyroxine and TRAb, thyroid ultrasound, and orbital computed tomography.

The chain recombines TRBV9 with TRBJ2-2; no definite D call. The sample consisted of blood. This receptor was obtained from a woman under 30 with Graves' hyperthyroidism. CDR3 sequence: CASSVGVHNTGELFF. CDR3 DNA: TGTGCCAGCAGCGTAGGTGTGCATAACACCGGGGAGCTGTTTTTT.